A selection of T cell receptor beta chains follows, all from one sample in a study of cytomegalovirus exposure and HLA in healthy donors. The table came from immunoSEQ multiplex PCR; TCRdb's copy has only in-frame clones and leaves some out. The table shows about 130,000 clones, with around 73% occurring only once. Source material: PBMCs. The receptors were sampled from a man aged 55 to 69 in good health and CMV-seropositive. CDR3s include the opening cysteine and the closing phenylalanine or tryptophan.

j_gene: TRBJ2-5; v_gene: TRBV7-9; CDR3aa: CASSLDADVSQETQYF
j_gene: TRBJ1-1; v_gene: TRBV19; CDR3aa: CASPAEGPEAFF
j_gene: TRBJ2-7; v_gene: TRBV6-5; CDR3aa: CASSYTVFHEQYF
j_gene: TRBJ1-1; v_gene: TRBV5-1; CDR3aa: CASRTGTSTEAFF
j_gene: TRBJ1-2; v_gene: TRBV5-1; CDR3aa: CASSEGGGYGYTF
j_gene: TRBJ1-3; v_gene: TRBV15; CDR3aa: CATSRDWYGSGNTIYF
j_gene: TRBJ1-6; v_gene: TRBV7-2; CDR3aa: CASSKEQGAVGSPLHF
j_gene: TRBJ1-2; v_gene: TRBV6-6; CDR3aa: CASSDRVPPGYTF
j_gene: TRBJ1-2; v_gene: TRBV2; CDR3aa: CASRDRGPGYTF
j_gene: TRBJ1-1; v_gene: TRBV5-8; CDR3aa: CASSAGRDTEAFF
j_gene: TRBJ2-1; v_gene: TRBV7-2; CDR3aa: CASSSLTGGEQFF
j_gene: TRBJ1-1; v_gene: TRBV10-3; CDR3aa: CAIREGGASEAFF
j_gene: TRBJ2-1; v_gene: TRBV7-2; CDR3aa: CASSFIDAEQFF
j_gene: TRBJ2-7; v_gene: TRBV5-1; CDR3aa: CASSFYSSSYEQYF
j_gene: TRBJ1-3; v_gene: TRBV6-1; CDR3aa: CASSRSGNTIYF